The clone carrying this T cell receptor beta chain was recorded many times. What it binds is unknown. The sample is drawn from a study of T-cell reconstitution after alpha-beta-depleted transplantation in children. The study, taken as a whole, reports: T-cell counts and diversity at one year following transplant were attributed mainly to newly produced T cells. Some patients' high day-60 TCRbeta diversity was traced to surviving recipient T cells and thymic progenitors. Reported findings indicate that, about two months after transplant, alpha-beta T cells came from several hundred expanded clones, which were derived from non-depleted graft cells.

Between the trimmed V and J ends, which lost 6 bases and 4 bases, there was a span of 10 bases. CDR3 length equals 12 residues. The library targeted TCRbeta and was prepared with unique molecular identifiers. TCRdb ran MiXCR on the PCR reads and lists one entry per CDR3 protein. This repertoire shows around 670,000 distinct CDR3 sequences, about an eighth found once; its top ten account for 0.79%. The sample here was PBMCs, taken before TCRalphabeta/CD19-depleted stem cell transplant. The source is a girl aged 2-15 years with congenital amegakaryocytic thrombocytopenia, due to receive a stem cell transplant. V gene TRBV12-3 or TRBV12-4 combines with J gene TRBJ2-7; unclear D gene. The CDR3 loop is CASSLSRYEQYF. DNA of the CDR3: TGTGCCAGCAGCCTTTCCCGGTACGAGCAGTACTTC.